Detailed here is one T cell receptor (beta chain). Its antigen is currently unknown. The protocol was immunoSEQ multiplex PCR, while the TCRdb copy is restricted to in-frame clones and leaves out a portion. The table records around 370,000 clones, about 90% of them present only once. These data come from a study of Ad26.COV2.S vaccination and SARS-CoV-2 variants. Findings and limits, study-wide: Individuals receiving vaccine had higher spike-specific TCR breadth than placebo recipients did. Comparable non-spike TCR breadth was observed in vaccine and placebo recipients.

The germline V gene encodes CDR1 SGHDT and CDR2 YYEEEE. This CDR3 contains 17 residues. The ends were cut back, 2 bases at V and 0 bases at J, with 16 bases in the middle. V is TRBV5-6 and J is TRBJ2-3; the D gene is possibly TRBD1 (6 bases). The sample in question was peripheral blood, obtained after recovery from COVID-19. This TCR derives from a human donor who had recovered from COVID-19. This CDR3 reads CASSFSSNRVSTDTQYF. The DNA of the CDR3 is TGTGCCAGCAGCTTCAGCTCGAACAGGGTGAGCACAGATACGCAGTATTTT.